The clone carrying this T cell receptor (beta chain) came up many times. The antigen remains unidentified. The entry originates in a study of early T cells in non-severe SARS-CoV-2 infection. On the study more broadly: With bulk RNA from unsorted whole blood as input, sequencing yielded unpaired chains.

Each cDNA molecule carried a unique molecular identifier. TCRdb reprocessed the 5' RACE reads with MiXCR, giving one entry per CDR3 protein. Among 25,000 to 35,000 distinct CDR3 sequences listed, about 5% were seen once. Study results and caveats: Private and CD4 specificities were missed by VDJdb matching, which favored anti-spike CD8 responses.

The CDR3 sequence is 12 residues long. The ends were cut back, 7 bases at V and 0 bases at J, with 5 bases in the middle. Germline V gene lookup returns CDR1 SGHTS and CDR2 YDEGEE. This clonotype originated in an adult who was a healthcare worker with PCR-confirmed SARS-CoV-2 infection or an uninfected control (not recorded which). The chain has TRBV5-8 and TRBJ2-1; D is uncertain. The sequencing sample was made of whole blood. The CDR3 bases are TGTGCCAGCCTTCGCTCCTACAATGAGCAGTTCTTC. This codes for CASLRSYNEQFF.